The 5 T cell receptor beta chains below come from one sample, sequenced in a study of a mutant IDH1 vaccine in newly diagnosed glioma. The antigens these receptors bind are not known. This table comes from immunoSEQ multiplex PCR, and its TCRdb copy is limited to in-frame clones, with some not included. The sample records about 130,000 clones, about 82% being singletons. Time point given: week 11, during vaccination. Vaccine doses each comprised 300 ug of mutant IDH1 20-mer peptide, with topical imiquimod. The sample in question was PBMCs, obtained from a glioma patient whose treatment included an IDH1 peptide vaccine. The receptors come from a man between 35 and 55 years old with glioma.

The chain couples TRBV7-8 to TRBJ2-3; D perhaps matches TRBD1 (6 bases). The V gene lost 2 bases and the J gene lost 1 base, with 7 bases spanning the gap. The germline CDR1 and CDR2 sequences are SGHVS and FQNEAQ. This CDR3 contains 14 residues. DNA for the CDR3: TGTGCCAGCAGCTTACGGACAGGCACAGATACGCAGTATTTT. This codes for CASSLRTGTDTQYF.

The sample holds a few counts of this clone. The chain employs TRBV5-6 and TRBJ2-5; 7 bases align to TRBD1. This CDR3 region has 14 residues. Trimming removed 6 bases from V and 5 bases from J; junction bases left unmatched: 10. Germline-derived CDR1 and CDR2 are SGHDT and YYEEEE. CDR3 DNA: TGTGCCAGCACCACAGGGGAACCGGGGGAGACCCAGTACTTC. This codes for CASTTGEPGETQYF.

This clone was seen a handful of times. The V and J genes are TRBV11-2 and TRBJ2-2; TRBD1 matches at 9 bases. V was pared by 5 bases and J by 6 bases, with 13 bases of the junction left unmatched. The CDR3 runs to 17 residues. Germline V gives CDR1 SGHAT, CDR2 FQNNGV. CDR3 residues: CASSPRARGTGSGELFF. CDR3 DNA: TGTGCCAGCAGCCCCAGAGCCCGCGGGACAGGGTCCGGGGAGCTGTTTTTT.

The V gene is TRBV4-1, the J gene TRBJ2-5; D gene unclear. Per germline, CDR1 MGHRA and CDR2 YSYEKL. Trimming took 1 base from V and 0 from J, leaving 6 bases between them. This CDR3 region has 14 residues. The CDR3 reads CASSQVRDQETQYF. In nucleotides, the CDR3 is TGCGCCAGCAGCCAAGTAAGGGACCAAGAGACCCAGTACTTC.

The rearrangement uses TRBV10-1 and TRBJ2-1, with TRBD1 identical over 9 bases. V gave up 5 bases and J gave up 5 bases; unmatched junction bases: 7. Per the germline V gene, CDR1 is WNHNN and CDR2 is SYGVQD (reference sequence). The CDR3 runs to 15 residues. CDR3 DNA: TGCGCCAGCAGTCCCCCGGGACAGGGAAACAATGAGCAGTTCTTC. This gives the protein CASSPPGQGNNEQFF.